The 4 T cell receptor beta chains in this list originate from one sample, sequenced in a study of T cell responses to AZD1222 COVID-19 vaccine. Libraries were prepared by immunoSEQ multiplex PCR; TCRdb keeps only in-frame clonotypes and omits some of them. The top ten hold 6.3% of the sample, which has 100,000 to 150,000 clones, roughly 89% seen once. The starting material was peripheral blood, obtained on day 0 of AZD1222 vaccination. These TCRs come from an adult in good health.

The chain couples TRBV7-8 to TRBJ1-5, with 9 positions matching TRBD1. The CDR3 spans 16 residues. Germline V gives CDR1 SGHVS, CDR2 FQNEAQ. Trimming removed 5 bases from V and 5 bases from J; junction bases left unmatched: 10. The CDR3 DNA sequence: TGTGCCAGCAGCCCGCAAGGGACAGGGATCGATCAGCCCCAGCATTTT. It encodes CASSPQGTGIDQPQHF. Together with reference TRBV7-8 and TRBJ1-5, the CDR3 gives the full variable domain: GAGVSQSPRYKVAKRGQDVALRCDPISGHVSLFWYQQALGQGPEFLTYFQNEAQLDKSGLPSDRFFAERPEGSVSTLKIQRTQQEDSAVYLCASSPQGTGIDQPQHFGDGTRLSIL.

This clone was found once. The V call is TRBV25-1, the J call TRBJ1-6; D is uncertain. Trimming cost V 2 bases and J 11 bases, with 13 bases left between them. CDR1 is MGHDK, CDR2 SYGVNS, per germline. The CDR3 has 14 residues. CDR3 in amino acids: CASSESHLWPPLHF. Here the CDR3 DNA reads TGTGCCAGCAGTGAAAGTCATCTCTGGCCACCCCTCCACTTT.

The rearrangement joins TRBV11-2 to TRBJ1-6; unclear D gene. This CDR3 region has 14 residues. Between the trimmed V and J ends, which lost 2 bases and 7 bases, there was a span of 9 bases. Germline lookup yields CDR1 SGHAT and CDR2 FQNNGV. CDR3 DNA sequence: TGTGCCAGCAGCTTAAGGGAAGCCAATTCACCCCTCCACTTT. Translating gives CASSLREANSPLHF.

This clone came up once. This chain links TRBV30 with TRBJ1-4; D perhaps matches TRBD1 (5 bases). Germline assignment: CDR1 GTSNPN and CDR2 SVGIG (reference sequence). The V and J ends lost 3 bases and 7 bases respectively, with 12 bases between them. The CDR3 sequence is 13 residues long. The CDR3 DNA is TGTGCCTGGAGGGGGACGCCCGTTGAAAAACTGTTTTTT. Protein product: CAWRGTPVEKLFF.